This T cell receptor beta chain was sequenced in a study of cytomegalovirus exposure and HLA in healthy donors (dated by TCRdb to the late 2010s). Regarding the complete study: According to an earlier analysis of 550 to 700 of the donors, about 170 million T cells yielded roughly 100 million unique TCR beta sequences and more than 250 Gb of sequence data. Approximately 310 gigabases of sequencing data and approximately 80 million unique TCR sequences were included in an early release covering roughly 600 HLA-typed donors. Of the 300 to 400 genotyped donors, about 80% fell in the genetic ancestry cluster associated with self-reported Caucasian donors. The study aimed to test whether cataloging public T cell receptors could reveal signatures of past pathogen exposure. The study used immunosequencing to profile the T cell repertoires of 666 subjects and linked those repertoires to cytomegalovirus serostatus. A separate validation cohort of over 95 different subjects was used in addition to the approximately 640-subject first cohort. To predict cytomegalovirus infection status, the study brought together high-throughput TCR immunosequencing, statistical association of individual TCRs with disease status, and machine learning. To study patterns of TCR occurrence, a later analysis re-analyzed previously published TCR beta repertoires from 650 to 750 donors and added high-resolution HLA genotyping. Rather than using new phenotypic data, the later analysis identified candidate immune exposures from TCR beta sequences and from how often those sequences occurred across donors. An earlier analysis of about 620 of the donors applied high-throughput TCR beta sequencing to assess whether each TCR beta V gene segment acted as functional or pseudogenic. Donor age, sex, ethnicity and CMV serostatus were collected together with the repertoire data. A later genetic analysis used genome-wide SNP genotypes for about 60% of the roughly 700 donors, treating that subset as a discovery cohort. Every discovery cohort repertoire had been produced on one sequencing platform. HLA typing included class I and class II loci at four-digit resolution. The number of donors typed differed by locus, with roughly 620-640 for A, B, C, DRB1 and DQB1, roughly 550 for DQA1, over 600 for DPA1, and approximately 470 for DPB1. About five DR-DQ haplotypes were treated as single units for association and clustering because of strong linkage in the cohort. Among around 400 genotyped donors of the cohort, an average of 235,054 unique TCR beta nucleotide sequences were sequenced per donor, roughly 20% of them non-productive.

Broad study findings and their caveats: The study gave a list of under 200 TCR beta chains associated with cytomegalovirus. In an earlier analysis of more than 500 of the donors, most TCR beta V segments appeared in productive rearrangements about 87% or about 30% of the time, broadly matching IMGT annotations. A later analysis found that HLA-associated TCR beta chains were more clonally expanded and had lower generation probabilities than equally common non-associated chains. In both the original and validation cohorts, the classifier was reported to diagnose cytomegalovirus status with high specificity and sensitivity. Correlated functional status among segregating V segments might reflect linkage disequilibrium, but an unknown experimental factor could not be ruled out. A later genetic analysis associated a missense DCLRE1C variant with V-gene and J-gene trimming of TCR beta chains, and an independent cohort replicated the association. A few of the identified cytomegalovirus-associated TCR beta chains were confirmed in vitro to be specific for cytomegalovirus antigens. Specific HLA alleles were associated with more than 15,000 TCR beta sequences at a false discovery rate of 0.05 in a later analysis. Presence/absence analyses assumed roughly uniform sequencing depth across donors, an assumption that may not hold. Most TCR sequences were observed very rarely across donors, whereas some public TCRs were present in many individuals. A group of highly shared sequence variants was considered likely to be a technical artifact of the sequencing pipeline. Compared with the roughly 700-donor mean, donors in an Asian-associated ancestry cluster had fewer N-insertions in productive TCRs, according to a later genetic analysis. Immune exposure information for the cohort was limited to CMV serostatus. A further reported finding was that TCR beta sequences accurately predicted the HLA-A and HLA-B alleles for most subjects in the first cohort. HLA typing was unavailable for some donors at each locus, so association tests used only the typed subset. According to a later analysis, most CMV-associated TCR beta chains appeared to be HLA-restricted, and the HLA associations seemed to be driven largely by CMV exposure. This cohort had only TCR beta chains sequenced, and the lack of alpha or paired-chain data limited which features could be detected. A later analysis found that TCR association rates varied across HLA loci, with DRB1 alleles showing the most associated TCRs and HLA-C alleles the fewest. Because counts were too low, around 18 rarely observed V segments, including chromosome 9 orphons, were left out of the earlier analysis of 500 to 750 of the donors. According to the authors, the approach could potentially be generalized to other disease states and immunological phenotypes. Several of the top co-occurrence clusters appeared to be linked to parvovirus B19, influenza, CMV and Epstein-Barr virus, according to a later analysis. When HLA alleles, especially DR and DQ, strongly co-occurred, attributing TCR associations to individual alleles was difficult.

Of note for this clone: Its antigen specificity is not known. Per-nucleotide qualities are absent, and no much larger clonotype sits a single base away.

The cohort consisted of approximately 670 healthy bone marrow donors. At the time of sampling, all cohort members were nominally healthy, though unrecorded immune exposures were likely present. The donor tested CMV seropositive and was one of the 289 seropositive cohort members. A peripheral blood sample was collected from each donor, and TCR beta sequencing was performed on peripheral blood mononuclear cells. The Qiagen DNeasy Blood Extraction Kit was used to extract genomic DNA from the blood cell samples. The library was obtained by the immunoSEQ multiplex PCR assay. The multiplex PCR relied on a mix of 60 forward primers for TCR Vbeta segments and 13 reverse primers for TCR Jbeta segments. The CDR3 region of rearranged TCR beta genes was amplified from genomic DNA with a multiplex PCR assay. Amplified TCR beta libraries were sequenced as 87-base-pair reads on the Illumina HiSeq System. Concerning the study's data processing: A later analysis counted approximately 76 million unique TCR beta chains across the 500 to 850 repertoires, and about 10 million of these chains were shared by at least two donors. Raw reads were error-corrected and collapsed into unique sequences with a nearest-neighbor algorithm that merged closely related sequences to remove PCR and sequencing errors. To assign V, D and J gene segments, CDR3 sequences were aligned to IMGT reference sequences. For a sequence to be retained, at least a six-nucleotide match to both a V gene segment and a J gene segment was required. Rearrangements were called productive when the CDR3 lacked stop codons and stayed in frame with V and J; all others were non-productive. CDR3 was defined by IMGT convention, running from the second conserved V-encoded cysteine to the conserved J-encoded phenylalanine. In an earlier analysis of around 600 of the donors, sequences lacking an unambiguous match to a single V gene segment were excluded. An earlier analysis of fewer than 650 of the donors classified V segments as functional when productive rearrangements were above 56.7% and as segregating when the standard deviation between donors was above 5%. A statistical classification framework was built to diagnose cytomegalovirus status from the catalog of TCR beta chain sequences. A later analysis assigned V and J genes by comparing TCR nucleotide sequences with IMGT/GENE-DB human TR gene sequences. A later analysis assigned CDR3 sequences and most-parsimonious VDJ recombination scenarios with the TCRdist pipeline. In a later analysis, each TCR beta chain was defined by its CDR3 amino acid sequence together with its V-gene family, and reads without a unique V-gene family were excluded. In a later analysis, around 600 highly shared, low-generation-probability nucleotide sequences were removed to address suspected cross-contamination and a sequencing artifact. In a later analysis, a clonal expansion index was calculated for each public chain from normalized within-repertoire ranks of inferred template counts. A later analysis computed generation probabilities with a VDJ recombination model fitted to out-of-frame rearrangements, and checked the results against IGoR. A later analysis scored TCR-TCR, TCR-HLA and TCR-CMV co-occurrence with hypergeometric tests, applying a repertoire-size bias correction to TCR pairs. In a later analysis, false discovery rates were estimated by permuting HLA or CMV assignments 20 times. In a later analysis, co-occurring TCRs were grouped using DBSCAN, with TCRdist sequence similarity added in when clustering inside HLA-allele-positive subsets. For co-occurrence clustering, repertoires with fewer than 30,000 or more than 120,000 public chains were excluded, along with 5 or 6 repertoires with anomalous nucleotide sharing. This immuneACCESS table, as held by TCRdb, lists in-frame sequences with V and J called but not all clones. Of the missing ones, under half trace to an unresolved V gene in checked studies; the others have no known cause. V and J calls and clone size come straight from that table; D and trimming were deduced from the DNA. Present in this sample are 90,000 to 150,000 clones, about 73% of which were seen just once. Around 3% of the sample comes from the top ten.

The sequence came from a woman under 40 in good health and CMV-seropositive. The specimen sequenced was PBMCs.

CDR3 protein: CASRLTDSGANVLTF. At the DNA level, the sequence is TGTGCCAGCAGGTTGACAGACTCTGGGGCCAACGTCCTGACTTTC. The V gene is TRBV2 and the J gene is TRBJ2-6; the D gene is perhaps TRBD1, on 5 matching bases. Counted from cysteine to phenylalanine, this CDR3 has 15 amino acids. Only CDR3 DNA is held: 45 bases, read in frame from base 1. As encoded in the germline V gene, CDR1 is SNHLY while CDR2 is FYNNEI. V is cut by 6 bases and J by 0 bases, and the space between the germline ends is 9 bases.